Shown below are 15 T cell receptor beta chains from a single sample sequenced in a study of blood T cell repertoires in COVID-19 (dated by TCRdb to between 2020 and 2021). The library relied on the immunoSEQ multiplex PCR assay. The source is immuneACCESS, and TCRdb retained only in-frame sequences with V and J called. Part of the clones is not carried over; for the studies checked, unresolved V genes explain less than half of this, and the remainder is unexplained. For this sample there are a few hundred thousand clones; 85% appear just once. Jointly, the top ten make up 3% to 4% of the sample. The specimen sequenced was peripheral blood. The receptors come from a woman under 30 with acute or convalescent COVID-19.

The V call is TRBV11-2, the J call TRBJ1-4, with D possibly matching TRBD1 (5 bases). Germline V gives CDR1 SGHAT, CDR2 FQNNGV. There are 14 residues in the CDR3. V was clipped by 5 bases and J by 8 bases, with 15 bases between them. The CDR3 reads CASSTREGREKLFF. The CDR3 nucleotides read TGTGCCAGCAGCACAAGGGAGGGGCGGGAAAAACTGTTTTTT.

The chain carries TRBV7-9 and TRBJ1-1; 7 nucleotides line up with TRBD1. The CDR3 runs 16 residues. CDR1 is SEHNR, CDR2 FQNEAQ, per germline (reference sequence). V was pared by 4 bases and J by 0 bases, with 8 bases of the junction left unmatched. The CDR3 DNA reads as TGTGCCAGCAGCTCCCGGGGACAGATCATGAACACTGAAGCTTTCTTT. Its translation: CASSSRGQIMNTEAFF.

The rearrangement links TRBV19 to TRBJ1-2; 9 bases match TRBD1. The CDR3 is 14 amino acids. CDR1 and CDR2 (germline): LNHDA, SQIVND (reference sequence). The ends lost 11 bases at V and 5 bases at J; junction bases unmatched: 12. CDR3 bases: TGTGCCTCGAAAGGGCCGGGACAGGGATATGGCTACACCTTC. Its protein is CASKGPGQGYGYTF. Combining the CDR3 with reference TRBV19 and TRBJ1-2 gives the whole variable domain DGGITQSPKYLFRKEGQNVTLSCEQNLNHDAMYWYRQDPGQGLRLIYYSQIVNDFQKGDIAEGYSVSREKKESFPLTVTSAQKNPTAFYLCASKGPGQGYGYTFGSGTRLTVV.

The chain uses TRBV11-2 and TRBJ1-4, with a possible D match to TRBD1 (6 bases). Germline-derived CDR1 and CDR2 are SGHAT and FQNNGV. This CDR3 has 15 amino acids. The V gene lost 6 bases and the J gene lost 8 bases, with 19 bases spanning the gap. The CDR3 protein is CASRHSWGRREKLFF. CDR3 DNA sequence: TGTGCCAGCAGACACTCATGGGGGCGCCGAGAAAAACTGTTTTTT.

The chain couples TRBV12-5 to TRBJ1-6; TRBD1 matches 8 bases. Trimming cost V 7 bases and J 10 bases; bases outside gene matches: 6. Germline CDR1 LGHNT, CDR2 FRNRAP. The CDR3 consists of 13 residues. For the CDR3, the DNA is TGTGCTAGTGCCGGACAGGGCGACTCACCCCTCCACTTT. It yields the protein CASAGQGDSPLHF.

This chain uses TRBV5-6 with TRBJ2-1; TRBD2 is a possible D gene (6 bases). V was pared by 7 bases and J by 2 bases, with 13 bases between. CDR1 SGHDT and CDR2 YYEEEE come from the germline V gene. This CDR3 has 14 amino acids. Here the CDR3 reads CASVSGVTYNEQFF. The CDR3, as DNA: TGTGCCAGCGTTAGCGGAGTTACCTACAATGAGCAGTTCTTC. Complete variable domain (other parts from reference TRBV5-6 and TRBJ2-1): DAGVTQSPTHLIKTRGQQVTLRCSPKSGHDTVSWYQQALGQGPQFIFQYYEEEERQRGNFPDRFSGHQFPNYSSELNVNALLLGDSALYLCASVSGVTYNEQFFGPGTRLTVL.

The gene calls are TRBV6-6 and TRBJ1-1, with D hard to call. V was pared by 2 bases and J by 1 base, with 14 bases between. From germline, CDR1 is MNHNY and CDR2 SVGAGI (reference sequence). The CDR3 is 16 amino acids. The CDR3 reads CASSYGYSQSNTEAFF. For the CDR3, the DNA is TGTGCCAGCAGTTACGGATACAGTCAGTCGAACACTGAAGCTTTCTTT.

Points on this clone: Different DNA sequences within this sample yield the same CDR3. The rearrangement joins TRBV27 to TRBJ2-7; D is unresolved. Trimming removed 0 bases from V and 3 bases from J, with 6 bases in between. The length of the CDR3 is 13 residues. Germline V gene data show CDR1 as MNHEY and CDR2 as SMNVEV (reference sequence). The CDR3 sequence: CASSLSIGYEQYF. CDR3 nucleotide sequence: TGTGCCAGCAGTTTATCCATCGGCTACGAGCAGTACTTC.

The V gene is TRBV5-1, the J gene TRBJ2-3; 9 nucleotides align to TRBD2. Losses at the gene ends were 0 bases for V and 4 bases for J; bases not matched to a gene: 6. CDR3 size: 16 residues. Germline CDR1 SGHRS, CDR2 YFSETQ. This chain's CDR3 is CASSLALRGGPDTQYF. As DNA, the CDR3 is TGCGCCAGCAGCTTGGCTTTGCGGGGGGGGCCAGATACGCAGTATTTT.

The rearrangement links TRBV10-3 to TRBJ2-7; 10 bases align to TRBD1. The length of the CDR3 is 16 residues. CDR1 ENHRY and CDR2 SYGVKD come from the germline V gene. V dropped 2 bases and J dropped 2; count of bases not matched to a gene: 6. CDR3 DNA sequence: TGTGCCATCAGTGAGCCGGGACAGGGGAGCGCCTACGAGCAGTACTTC. Its protein is CAISEPGQGSAYEQYF.

This chain uses TRBV19 with TRBJ2-1, with TRBD2 identical over 10 bases. The germline V gene has CDR1 LNHDA and CDR2 SQIVND (reference sequence). The CDR3 sequence is 16 residues long. With V trimmed by 1 base and J by 8 bases, 8 bases remained unmatched. The CDR3 spells CASSIGASGSLYEQFF. CDR3 coding DNA: TGTGCCAGTAGTATAGGAGCTAGCGGGAGTCTATATGAGCAGTTCTTC.

The chain links TRBV30 to TRBJ1-5, with D possibly matching TRBD1 (6 bases). The CDR3 contains 15 residues. The V end was cut by 0 bases, the J end by 2 bases, with 11 bases between. Germline V gene sequence: CDR1 GTSNPN, CDR2 SVGIG (reference sequence). The CDR3 sequence: CAWSVQGGRNQPQHF. The CDR3 DNA reads as TGTGCCTGGAGTGTACAGGGCGGTCGCAATCAGCCCCAGCATTTT.

The chain carries TRBV24-1 and TRBJ2-1, with 7 bases fitting TRBD1. V was pared by 3 bases and J by 0 bases, with 1 base of the junction left unmatched. CDR3 size: 15 residues. Looked up from germline, CDR1 is KGHDR and CDR2 is SFDVKD. CDR3 loop: CATSDRQGSYNEQFF. Written as DNA, the CDR3 is TGTGCCACCAGTGATCGACAGGGCTCCTACAATGAGCAGTTCTTC.

The chain combines TRBV9 with TRBJ1-3; no definite D call. Between the trimmed V and J ends, which lost 4 bases and 0 bases, there was a span of 11 bases. Looked up from germline, CDR1 is SGDLS and CDR2 is YYNGEE. This CDR3 is 15 amino acids long. The CDR3 protein is CASSSTGGSGNTIYF. CDR3 bases: TGTGCCAGCAGCTCAACGGGAGGCTCTGGAAACACCATATATTTT. The whole variable domain, remainder taken from reference TRBV9 and TRBJ1-3, is DSGVTQTPKHLITATGQRVTLRCSPRSGDLSVYWYQQSLDQGLQFLIQYYNGEERAKGNILERFSAQQFPDLHSELNLSSLELGDSALYFCASSSTGGSGNTIYFGEGSWLTVV.

The rearrangement links TRBV6-1 to TRBJ1-5, with 8 positions matching TRBD1. V shed 1 base, J shed 10 bases, and the junction held 3 bases outside the gene matches. The CDR3 is 13 amino acids. CDR1 is MNHNS, CDR2 SASEGT, per germline. The CDR3 DNA reads TGTGCCAGCAGTGAAGGACAGGGGAGCCCCCAGCATTTT. It translates to CASSEGQGSPQHF.